A single sample is the source of the 25 T cell receptor beta chains below, sequenced in a study of cytomegalovirus exposure and HLA in healthy donors. The repertoire was sequenced with immunoSEQ multiplex PCR; TCRdb's copy has only in-frame clones and lacks some. Of about 65,000 clones listed, about 92% were seen once; the top ten hold 1% to 1.5%. Sequencing input: PBMCs. The receptors shown here come from a woman aged 18-29 years in good health and CMV-seronegative.

The rearrangement links TRBV6-1 to TRBJ2-1; D is possibly TRBD1 (5 bases). Trimming removed 3 bases from V and 0 bases from J, with 15 bases in between. Germline CDR1 is MNHNS and CDR2 is SASEGT. CDR3 length: 17 amino acids. This CDR3 reads CASSDTGHSFSYNEQFF. The CDR3 nucleotides read TGTGCCAGCAGTGATACAGGACATTCGTTCTCCTACAATGAGCAGTTCTTC.

The genes are TRBV30 and TRBJ2-1, with D unresolved. CDR3 length: 12 amino acids. The germline V gene encodes CDR1 GTSNPN and CDR2 SVGIG (reference sequence). The V and J ends lost 4 bases and 6 bases respectively, with 10 bases between them. CDR3: CAWKYFGNEQFF. The DNA of the CDR3 is TGTGCCTGGAAGTACTTCGGCAATGAGCAGTTCTTC. Complete variable domain (other parts from reference TRBV30 and TRBJ2-1): SQTIHQWPATLVQPVGSPLSLECTVEGTSNPNLYWYRQAAGRGLQLLFYSVGIGQISSEVPQNLSASRPQDRQFILSSKKLLLSDSGFYLCAWKYFGNEQFFGPGTRLTVL.

This clone was seen only a few times. This sequence joins TRBV28 and TRBJ2-7, with D perhaps TRBD1 (5 bases). V was pared by 5 bases and J by 0 bases, with 20 bases between. The CDR3 consists of 17 residues. Looked up from germline, CDR1 is MDHEN and CDR2 is SYDVKM. For the CDR3, the DNA is TGTGCCAGCAGTCCCGCGAACACAGGTCGAAGCTCCTACGAGCAGTACTTC. Protein product: CASSPANTGRSSYEQYF.

This clone appeared a single time. The chain uses TRBV27 and TRBJ2-7; 8 bases fit TRBD1. The CDR3 is 14 residues long. Germline V gene lookup returns CDR1 MNHEY and CDR2 SMNVEV (reference sequence). V shed 3 bases, J shed 2 bases, and the junction held 3 bases outside the gene matches. The CDR3 DNA is TGTGCCAGCAGTTTTGGACAGGGAACCTACGAGCAGTACTTC. This sequence encodes CASSFGQGTYEQYF.

V is TRBV28 and J is TRBJ1-4; the match to TRBD1 covers 8 bases. This CDR3 comprises 15 residues. Germline V CDR1 and CDR2: MDHEN, SYDVKM. Trimming cost V 5 bases and J 8 bases; bases outside gene matches: 10. The CDR3 loop is CASSASGTGSEKLFF. The DNA of the CDR3 is TGTGCCAGCAGTGCATCCGGGACAGGTAGCGAAAAACTGTTTTTT.

V is TRBV4-2 and J is TRBJ2-3; D not certain. This CDR3 is built from 18 residues. The germline gives CDR1 LGHNA, CDR2 YNFKEQ. Trimming left V 7 bases short and J 1 base short, with 24 bases between. Here the CDR3 reads CASNDQAYRSIRTDTQYF. The CDR3, as DNA: TGTGCCAGCAACGATCAGGCCTATCGCTCCATACGCACAGATACGCAGTATTTT.

The chain joins TRBV28 to TRBJ1-1; D not resolved. The germline CDR1 and CDR2 sequences are MDHEN and SYDVKM. The CDR3 covers 14 residues. V lost 6 bases, J lost 0 bases, and 11 bases lay in between. The CDR3 here is CASSLRLLNTEAFF. The CDR3 DNA follows: TGTGCCAGCAGCTTACGTCTCCTGAACACTGAAGCTTTCTTT. Full variable domain (missing parts from reference TRBV28 and TRBJ1-1): DVKVTQSSRYLVKRTGEKVFLECVQDMDHENMFWYRQDPGLGLRLIYFSYDVKMKEKGDIPEGYSVSREKKERFSLILESASTNQTSMYLCASSLRLLNTEAFFGQGTRLTVV.

This clone has only one observation. The chain combines TRBV6-5 with TRBJ1-1; D might be TRBD1 (6 bases). CDR3 length: 15 amino acids. V dropped 6 bases and J dropped 0 bases, with 14 bases sitting between them. CDR1 and CDR2 (germline): MNHEY, SVGAGI. The CDR3 sequence is CASRTKQGMNTEAFF. The CDR3 region has the DNA TGTGCCAGCAGGACAAAACAGGGCATGAACACTGAAGCTTTCTTT.

This clone was detected only once. The J gene is TRBJ1-1, the V gene TRBV6-5; D is undetermined. Trimming removed 0 bases at V and 5 bases at J, with 10 bases between. Looked up from germline, CDR1 is MNHEY and CDR2 is SVGAGI. The CDR3 totals 14 residues. CDR3 bases: TGTGCCAGCAGTTACTCAGGGAGTCGAACTGAAGCTTTCTTT. Residues: CASSYSGSRTEAFF.

On this clone itself: Additional DNA sequences in this sample encode the identical CDR3. This sequence joins TRBV27 and TRBJ2-5, with D possibly being TRBD1 (6 bases). The length of the CDR3 is 13 residues. Trimming pared 3 bases from V and 2 bases from J, leaving 7 bases between. Germline CDR1 and CDR2: MNHEY and SMNVEV (reference sequence). CDR3 nucleotides: TGTGCCAGCAGTTTCAGGGGTCAAGAGACCCAGTACTTC. This sequence encodes CASSFRGQETQYF.

The V and J genes are TRBV7-2 and TRBJ1-2, with TRBD1 matching over 8 bases. CDR3 length: 13 amino acids. Germline V CDR1 and CDR2: SGHTA, FQGNSA. Germline trimming cut 5 bases from V and 5 bases from J; bases unmatched to any gene: 4. In nucleotides, the CDR3 is TGTGCCAGCAGCCGGGACAGGTTATATGGCTACACCTTC. It yields the protein CASSRDRLYGYTF.

J is TRBJ2-1 and V is TRBV19; TRBD1 is a possible D gene (8 bases). V shed 6 bases and J shed 6 bases, with 15 bases lying between them. Looked up from germline, CDR1 is LNHDA and CDR2 is SQIVND (reference sequence). The CDR3 spans 14 residues. The CDR3 DNA follows: TGTGCCAGTAGCCCCACAGGGGGGGGCAATGAGCAGTTCTTC. This codes for CASSPTGGGNEQFF.

The gene calls are TRBV5-1 and TRBJ2-3; 7 bases align to TRBD1. V gave up 4 bases and J gave up 0 bases; unmatched junction bases: 8. CDR1 is SGHRS and CDR2 is YFSETQ in the germline V gene. This CDR3 has 16 amino acids. The CDR3 DNA is TGCGCCAGCAGCCCTAGACAGGGAAGAAGCACAGATACGCAGTATTTT. Amino acid sequence: CASSPRQGRSTDTQYF.

The chain carries TRBV10-3 and TRBJ1-2; D possibly corresponds to TRBD1 (5 bases). The germline CDR1 and CDR2 sequences are ENHRY and SYGVKD. V gave up 6 bases and J gave up 2 bases, with 16 bases separating them. This CDR3 is built from 15 residues. The CDR3 protein is CAIRHGRGPNYGYTF. In DNA, the CDR3 is TGTGCCATCAGGCATGGGAGGGGCCCGAACTATGGCTACACCTTC.

This chain joins TRBV6-1 and TRBJ1-6; 7 bases map to TRBD1. The V and J ends lost 3 bases and 7 bases, in that order; junction bases with no gene match: 6. The CDR3 length is 15 residues. Germline V gives CDR1 MNHNS, CDR2 SASEGT. The CDR3, as DNA: TGTGCCAGCAGTGACAAACAGGGGCGGAATTCACCCCTCCACTTT. Translated: CASSDKQGRNSPLHF.

The V gene is TRBV14, the J gene TRBJ2-1, with 9 bases fitting TRBD2. V lost 2 bases and J lost 5; bases outside the gene matches: 19. CDR1 and CDR2 from the germline V gene are SGHDN and FVKESK. The CDR3 is 20 amino acids. The DNA for the CDR3 is TGTGCCAGCAGCCAAAGTTCCGGACTAGCGAGAGGAGAGTGGGACAATGAGCAGTTCTTC. It specifies CASSQSSGLARGEWDNEQFF.

CDR3 loop: CASSVMLAGNEQFF. CDR3 bases: TGTGCCAGCAGCGTAATGCTAGCGGGAAATGAGCAGTTCTTC. The rearrangement uses TRBV9 and TRBJ2-1; 9 nucleotides agree with TRBD2. J gave up 7 bases and V 1 base, and 3 bases lay outside the gene matches. The V gene's germline CDR1 is SGDLS and CDR2 YYNGEE. The CDR3 sequence is 14 residues long.

The chain links TRBV12-5 to TRBJ1-1; D is undetermined. The germline CDR1 and CDR2 sequences are LGHNT and FRNRAP. CDR3 length: 13 residues. The ends were cut back, 5 bases at V and 3 bases at J, with 10 bases in the middle. The CDR3 region is CASGAREYTEAFF. The CDR3 DNA follows: TGTGCTAGTGGTGCCCGGGAATACACTGAAGCTTTCTTT.

The chain couples TRBV7-3 to TRBJ1-2, with D tentatively TRBD1 (5 bases). Germline values: CDR1 SGHTA, CDR2 FQGTGA. Trimming removed 3 bases at V and 3 bases at J, with 8 bases between. CDR3 length: 13 amino acids. CDR3 amino acids: CASSLGGDYGYTF. CDR3 coding DNA: TGTGCCAGCAGCTTGGGGGGAGACTATGGCTACACCTTC.

This chain links TRBV28 with TRBJ2-1; TRBD2 aligns across 11 bases. CDR1 and CDR2 (germline): MDHEN, SYDVKM. The ends lost 6 bases at V and 3 bases at J; junction bases unmatched: 4. This CDR3 is built from 15 residues. The CDR3 is CASSLGLAVYNEQFF. The CDR3 bases are TGTGCCAGCAGCCTGGGACTAGCGGTCTACAATGAGCAGTTCTTC.

This rearrangement joins TRBV10-3 to TRBJ2-3, with TRBD1 matching over 7 bases. This CDR3 has 14 residues. Looked up from germline, CDR1 is ENHRY and CDR2 is SYGVKD. The junction had 7 bases not matched to a gene; V was cut back by 4 bases and J by 6 bases. CDR3 residues: CAISGTGQVDTQYF. DNA of the CDR3: TGTGCCATCAGTGGGACAGGCCAGGTGGATACGCAGTATTTT.

V gene TRBV19 combines with J gene TRBJ1-1; the D gene is possibly TRBD1 (5 bases). The V end lost 6 bases, the J end lost 4 bases, and 15 bases lay between the germline ends. CDR1 LNHDA and CDR2 SQIVND come from the germline V gene (reference sequence). The CDR3 runs to 14 residues. The CDR3 protein is CASRAGRDVTEAFF. CDR3 bases: TGTGCCAGTAGGGCAGGGAGGGACGTCACTGAAGCTTTCTTT.

This clone showed up just once. V gene TRBV9 combines with J gene TRBJ2-7, with TRBD2 matching 8 bases. V shed 2 bases, J shed 3 bases, and the junction held 7 bases outside the gene matches. The CDR3 length is 15 residues. Germline-derived CDR1 and CDR2 are SGDLS and YYNGEE. The CDR3, as DNA: TGTGCCAGCAGCGTGGAGGCTAGCGGGTACTACGAGCAGTACTTC. Amino acid sequence: CASSVEASGYYEQYF.

The chain recombines TRBV15 with TRBJ2-7; 8 nucleotides align to TRBD1. Germline lookup yields CDR1 LNHNV and CDR2 YYDKDF (reference sequence). The CDR3 runs 16 residues. The trim removed 1 base at V and 7 bases at J, leaving 12 bases unmatched. CDR3 loop: CATSRAAGTGFEEQYF. The DNA for the CDR3 is TGTGCCACCAGCAGAGCCGCCGGGACAGGCTTCGAGGAGCAGTACTTC. The variable domain in full, completed from reference TRBV15 and TRBJ2-7, reads DAMVIQNPRYQVTQFGKPVTLSCSQTLNHNVMYWYQQKSSQAPKLLFHYYDKDFNNEADTPDNFQSRRPNTSFCFLDIRSPGLGDTAMYLCATSRAAGTGFEEQYFGPGTRLTVT.

The chain employs TRBV19 and TRBJ2-3; TRBD1 might be the D (7 bases). V shed 7 bases and J shed 1 base, with 27 bases lying between them. The germline V gene encodes CDR1 LNHDA and CDR2 SQIVND (reference sequence). The CDR3 contains 19 residues. The CDR3 DNA reads as TGTGCCAGTAAAGGGACGACAGGGCGTAGCGGCTCGGGCACAGATACGCAGTATTTT. Residues: CASKGTTGRSGSGTDTQYF.